The present entry profiles one T cell receptor beta chain with its context. This record belongs to a study of blood T cell repertoires in COVID-19. CDR3 length: 14 amino acids. The germline V gene encodes CDR1 SGDLS and CDR2 YYNGEE. V was cut by 4 bases and J by 2 bases, with 10 bases left in between. Original processing notes: Scientists estimated how many nucleated cells there were by amplifying reference gene primers. The repertoire was sequenced with immunoSEQ multiplex PCR; TCRdb's copy has only in-frame clones and lacks some. V, J and clone size reflect that table, while D and trimming were determined from the DNA. Of 270,000 or so clones listed, around nine tenths are singletons.

The sample consisted of peripheral blood. This chain joins TRBV9 and TRBJ2-1; a weak D match, TRBD2 (5 bases). The receptor's source is a middle-aged woman who had recovered from COVID-19. Here the CDR3 reads CASSPGGAYNEQFF. CDR3 coding DNA: TGTGCCAGCAGCCCCGGAGGAGCCTACAATGAGCAGTTCTTC.